A single sample is the source of the 32 T cell receptor beta chains below, sequenced in a study of T cell responses to AZD1222 COVID-19 vaccine (dated by TCRdb to the early 2020s). Libraries came from the immunoSEQ multiplex PCR assay. This immuneACCESS table, as held by TCRdb, lists in-frame sequences with V and J called but not all clones. Of the missing ones, under half trace to an unresolved V gene in checked studies; the others have no known cause. The sample table shows roughly 93,000 clones, and about nine tenths are seen once. The ten largest account for 20% to 30% of the sample. The sample's time point label, decoded: baseline before first vaccination. The source was peripheral blood, collected on day 0 of AZD1222 vaccination. The source of these receptors is an adult in good health.

The chain employs TRBV3-1 (or the pseudogene TRBV3-2) and TRBJ2-3; maybe TRBD2 (6 bases). The V and J ends lost 0 bases and 2 bases respectively, with 12 bases between them. The CDR3 is 16 amino acids. Germline V gene data show CDR1 as LGHDT and CDR2 as YNNKEL (reference sequence). CDR3 in amino acids: CASSQEKGRITDTQYF. The CDR3 coding sequence is TGTGCCAGCAGCCAAGAAAAAGGGAGGATCACAGATACGCAGTATTTT.

The chain carries TRBV7-2 and TRBJ2-5; D may be TRBD1 or TRBD2 (6 bases each). V dropped 1 base and J dropped 5 bases, with 14 bases sitting between them. Germline loops: CDR1 SGHTA, CDR2 FQGNSA. The CDR3 consists of 15 residues. The CDR3 here is CASSLEGSGAETQYF. The DNA for the CDR3 is TGTGCCAGCAGCTTAGAAGGGTCGGGGGCTGAGACCCAGTACTTC.

V usage is TRBV5-1 and J usage is TRBJ2-7, with 8 positions matching TRBD2. V lost 1 base and J lost 2; bases outside the gene matches: 8. This CDR3 has 16 amino acids. Germline CDR1 reads SGHRS; CDR2 reads YFSETQ. In DNA, the CDR3 is TGCGCCAGCAGCTTGATGATGGCGGGAGGTCCCTACGAGCAGTACTTC. As protein: CASSLMMAGGPYEQYF.

The V and J genes are TRBV28 and TRBJ2-5; unclear D gene. V lost 5 bases to trimming and J lost 4 bases, with 8 bases between them. The CDR3 is made up of 12 amino acids. Germline V gives CDR1 MDHEN, CDR2 SYDVKM. CDR3 nucleotide sequence: TGTGCCAGCAGTCCGGCTCGAGAGACCCAGTACTTC. Translated: CASSPARETQYF.

This chain uses TRBV28 with TRBJ1-2; maybe TRBD1 (6 bases). The CDR3 extends over 15 amino acids. Germline V gene data show CDR1 as MDHEN and CDR2 as SYDVKM. V was shortened by 6 bases and J by 4 bases, with 18 bases between the two germline ends. CDR3 DNA sequence: TGTGCCAGCAGCTGGGCCAGGGGACCCCTCTATGGCTACACCTTC. Translated: CASSWARGPLYGYTF.

In this sample, this clone turned up once. This chain links TRBV4-1 with TRBJ1-6; 8 bases match TRBD1. The CDR3 is 16 residues long. V gave up 1 base and J gave up 10 bases; unmatched junction bases: 9. CDR1 MGHRA and CDR2 YSYEKL come from the germline V gene. The CDR3: CASSQVGQGARSPLHF. The CDR3 bases are TGCGCCAGCAGCCAAGTTGGTCAGGGGGCCCGGTCACCCCTCCACTTT.

This clone occurred a few times. The gene calls are TRBV12-5 and TRBJ1-2, with 7 bases identical to TRBD1. The germline V gene has CDR1 LGHNT and CDR2 FRNRAP. J was trimmed by 5 bases and V by 5 bases; bases with no gene match: 5. This CDR3 has 13 amino acids. Here the CDR3 reads CASGRDSIYGYTF. In DNA form, the CDR3 reads TGTGCTAGTGGTCGGGACAGCATTTATGGCTACACCTTC.

The chain recombines TRBV7-2 with TRBJ2-1; maybe TRBD1 (6 bases). The germline V and J ends were trimmed by 6 bases and 3 bases, with 12 bases remaining between them. The CDR3 runs 14 residues. Germline CDR1 SGHTA, CDR2 FQGNSA. CDR3 protein: CASRRGQRYNEQFF. The CDR3 DNA reads TGTGCCAGCAGGCGTGGACAGCGCTACAATGAGCAGTTCTTC.

This chain joins TRBV2 and TRBJ1-6; no clear D. Germline CDR1 is SNHLY and CDR2 is FYNNEI. V shed 8 bases and J shed 6 bases, with 11 bases lying between them. CDR3 length: 13 amino acids. CDR3: CASLAGINSPLHF. CDR3 nucleotides: TGTGCCAGCTTGGCGGGGATTAATTCACCCCTCCACTTT.

V and J are TRBV19 and TRBJ2-3; 8 bases line up with TRBD1. Looked up from germline, CDR1 is LNHDA and CDR2 is SQIVND (reference sequence). The CDR3 is 13 residues long. V lost 10 bases and J lost 6; bases outside the gene matches: 9. As DNA, the CDR3 is TGTGCCACCTCGGACAGGGCCTTCGATACGCAGTATTTT. It is translated as CATSDRAFDTQYF.

This chain links TRBV10-3 with TRBJ1-1; unclear D gene. Germline lookup yields CDR1 ENHRY and CDR2 SYGVKD. V shed 3 bases and J shed 1 base, with 3 bases lying between them. There are 12 residues in the CDR3. CDR3 amino acids: CAISDPNTEAFF. The CDR3 coding sequence is TGTGCCATCAGTGATCCGAACACTGAAGCTTTCTTT.

The chain recombines TRBV5-4 with TRBJ2-7; 8 bases fit TRBD2. V dropped 2 bases and J dropped 6; count of bases not matched to a gene: 10. Per the germline V gene, CDR1 is SGHNT and CDR2 is YYREEE (reference sequence). CDR3 length: 15 residues. This chain's CDR3 is CASSLGGGLLGEQYF. CDR3 bases: TGTGCCAGCAGCTTAGGCGGGGGGCTTTTGGGCGAGCAGTACTTC.

The chain has TRBV19 and TRBJ2-7; 8 nucleotides agree with TRBD1. Germline V gene data show CDR1 as LNHDA and CDR2 as SQIVND (reference sequence). Trimming removed 8 bases from V and 4 bases from J; junction bases left unmatched: 10. CDR3 length: 14 residues. CDR3 amino acids: CASGYGQGLYEQYF. The CDR3 bases are TGTGCCAGTGGATATGGACAGGGTTTATACGAGCAGTACTTC.

This chain links TRBV24-1 with TRBJ2-7; D call uncertain. The CDR3 is 17 amino acids. Trimming removed 1 base from V and 4 bases from J, with 19 bases in between. Germline CDR1 and CDR2: KGHDR and SFDVKD. This CDR3 is CATSDFPPWHGIYEQYF. The CDR3 region has the DNA TGTGCCACCAGTGATTTCCCACCCTGGCACGGAATATACGAGCAGTACTTC.

J is TRBJ1-1 and V is TRBV19; D uncertain. V was trimmed by 4 bases and J by 6 bases, leaving 12 bases between them. CDR1 LNHDA and CDR2 SQIVND come from the germline V gene (reference sequence). The CDR3 covers 13 residues. CDR3 residues: CASSTAIIPEAFF. The CDR3 DNA reads TGTGCCAGTAGTACCGCCATAATCCCTGAAGCTTTCTTT.

The chain has TRBV6-5 and TRBJ2-5; the D gene is possibly TRBD2 (7 bases). The germline gives CDR1 MNHEY, CDR2 SVGAGI. The CDR3 covers 14 residues. Trimming left V 8 bases short and J 4 bases short, with 17 bases between. The CDR3 protein is CASYQREGGETQYF. The CDR3 region has the DNA TGTGCCAGCTACCAGCGGGAAGGGGGAGAGACCCAGTACTTC.

The sample holds one count of this clone. The rearrangement uses TRBV5-4 and TRBJ2-2; possibly TRBD2 for D (6 bases). The CDR3 length is 14 residues. Germline V gene data show CDR1 as SGHNT and CDR2 as YYREEE (reference sequence). Trimming stripped 4 bases from V and 8 bases from J, with 15 bases between. The DNA of the CDR3 is TGTGCCAGCAGCCCGGGACTCCCATCAGGGGAGCTGTTTTTT. This gives the protein CASSPGLPSGELFF.

V gene TRBV10-3 combines with J gene TRBJ1-3; 11 nucleotides agree with TRBD1. This CDR3 has 15 residues. Germline V gene lookup returns CDR1 ENHRY and CDR2 SYGVKD. J lost 3 bases, V lost 6 bases, and 4 bases had no gene match. Here the CDR3 DNA reads TGTGCCATCAGGCCGGGACAGGGGGGTGGAAACACCATATATTTT. Its protein is CAIRPGQGGGNTIYF.

V is TRBV7-9 and J is TRBJ1-5; weak D call: TRBD1 (5 bases). Germline V gives CDR1 SEHNR, CDR2 FQNEAQ (reference sequence). The CDR3 is 15 amino acids. The V end lost 5 bases, the J end lost 6 bases, and 17 bases lay between the germline ends. The CDR3 is CASSPLGRGGQPQHF. Here the CDR3 DNA reads TGTGCCAGCAGCCCTCTCGGAAGGGGCGGTCAGCCCCAGCATTTT.

V is TRBV28 and J is TRBJ2-7, with 8 bases matching TRBD1. J was trimmed by 0 bases and V by 10 bases; bases with no gene match: 11. The CDR3 covers 15 residues. Germline loops: CDR1 MDHEN, CDR2 SYDVKM. The CDR3 reads CATSGRDRSSYEQYF. DNA for the CDR3: TGTGCCACCTCTGGTCGGGACAGGAGCTCCTACGAGCAGTACTTC.

This chain uses TRBV27 with TRBJ2-3; 7 bases are shared with TRBD1. CDR3 length: 16 amino acids. J gave up 8 bases and V 6 bases, and 17 bases lay outside the gene matches. Looked up from germline, CDR1 is MNHEY and CDR2 is SMNVEV (reference sequence). The CDR3 is CASSEGDRRSRVTQYF. The CDR3 DNA sequence: TGTGCCAGCAGCGAGGGGGACAGACGTAGCAGGGTTACGCAGTATTTT.

This rearrangement joins TRBV27 to TRBJ2-1; the D gene is possibly TRBD2 (6 bases). The CDR3 consists of 13 residues. V lost 0 bases and J 9 bases, leaving 9 bases between the germline ends. The germline V gene has CDR1 MNHEY and CDR2 SMNVEV (reference sequence). CDR3 bases: TGTGCCAGCAGTTTATCACTAGCAGGTGAGCAGTTCTTC. As protein: CASSLSLAGEQFF.

The chain uses TRBV7-2 and TRBJ2-5; 12 bases are a match to TRBD2. Per germline, CDR1 SGHTA and CDR2 FQGNSA. The CDR3 is 18 residues long. The junction had 14 bases not matched to a gene; V was cut back by 3 bases and J by 6 bases. The CDR3 sequence: CASSFRLAGALGGQTQYF. The CDR3 coding sequence is TGTGCCAGCAGCTTCAGACTAGCGGGAGCTCTAGGGGGGCAGACCCAGTACTTC. The whole variable domain, filled in from reference TRBV7-2 and TRBJ2-5, reads GAGVSQSPSNKVTEKGKDVELRCDPISGHTALYWYRQSLGQGLEFLIYFQGNSAPDKSGLPSDRFSAERTGGSVSTLTIQRTQQEDSAVYLCASSFRLAGALGGQTQYFGPGTRLLVL.

V gene TRBV15 combines with J gene TRBJ2-4, with TRBD2 identical over 14 bases. This CDR3 comprises 16 residues. CDR1 LNHNV and CDR2 YYDKDF come from the germline V gene (reference sequence). Trimming removed 1 base from V and 13 bases from J; junction bases left unmatched: 9. Here the CDR3 reads CATSRVRLAGGDSQYF. CDR3 bases: TGTGCCACCAGCAGAGTCCGACTAGCGGGGGGGGATTCCCAGTACTTC.

The rearrangement uses TRBV7-2 and TRBJ2-7; 9 bases fit TRBD2. Germline CDR1 is SGHTA and CDR2 is FQGNSA. The junction had 1 base not matched to a gene; V was cut back by 1 base and J by 3 bases. The CDR3 consists of 14 residues. DNA for the CDR3: TGTGCCAGCAGCTTAGGGCGGGAGGGCTACGAGCAGTACTTC. Translated, it gives CASSLGREGYEQYF.

The chain couples TRBV7-9 to TRBJ2-5, with D uncertain. This CDR3 comprises 16 residues. Germline V gene lookup returns CDR1 SEHNR and CDR2 FQNEAQ (reference sequence). The ends were cut back, 5 bases at V and 2 bases at J, with 18 bases in the middle. For the CDR3, the DNA is TGTGCCAGCAGCCAGGAACCGCAGAGCCTGCAAGAGACCCAGTACTTC. The encoded protein is CASSQEPQSLQETQYF.

In its sample, this clone was seen once. The gene calls are TRBV28 and TRBJ1-3; D remains ambiguous. V was trimmed by 10 bases and J by 0 bases, leaving 10 bases between them. The CDR3 is made up of 13 amino acids. CDR1 is MDHEN and CDR2 is SYDVKM in the germline V gene. CDR3 in DNA: TGTGCCATCAGGCGGTCCTCTGGAAACACCATATATTTT. Translated, it gives CAIRRSSGNTIYF.

V usage is TRBV28 and J usage is TRBJ2-3; unclear D gene. Trimming left V 3 bases short and J 5 bases short, with 6 bases between. The CDR3 consists of 12 residues. Germline V lookup: CDR1 MDHEN, CDR2 SYDVKM. The chain's CDR3 is CASSFFRDTQYF. In DNA, the CDR3 is TGTGCCAGCAGTTTCTTCAGAGATACGCAGTATTTT. The full variable domain, in which reference TRBV28 and TRBJ2-3 provide the parts outside the CDR3, is DVKVTQSSRYLVKRTGEKVFLECVQDMDHENMFWYRQDPGLGLRLIYFSYDVKMKEKGDIPEGYSVSREKKERFSLILESASTNQTSMYLCASSFFRDTQYFGPGTRLTVL.

This clone was detected a few times. Other DNA sequences from this sample encode an identical CDR3 as well. The chain uses TRBV7-3 and TRBJ1-5; 9 nucleotides agree with TRBD1. This CDR3 spans 14 amino acids. Per germline, CDR1 SGHTA and CDR2 FQGTGA. V shed 5 bases and J 4 bases; nucleotides not matched to a gene: 3. CDR3: CASSLTGGNQPQHF. In DNA, the CDR3 is TGTGCCAGCAGCCTGACAGGGGGTAATCAGCCCCAGCATTTT.

The chain links TRBV6-2 or TRBV6-3 to TRBJ1-2, with TRBD1 matching over 10 bases. Germline V lookup: CDR1 MNHEY, CDR2 SVGEGT. The ends lost 2 bases at V and 2 bases at J; junction bases unmatched: 5. CDR3 length: 16 amino acids. The chain's CDR3 is CASSYGRDRGNYGYTF. CDR3 DNA sequence: TGTGCCAGCAGTTACGGGCGGGACAGGGGAAACTATGGCTACACCTTC.

The J gene is TRBJ2-2, the V gene TRBV6-2 or TRBV6-3; D not certain. V gave up 6 bases and J gave up 2 bases, with 4 bases separating them. The CDR3 consists of 12 residues. Germline assignment: CDR1 MNHEY and CDR2 SVGEGT. CDR3 protein: CASSYNTGELFF. The CDR3 coding sequence is TGTGCCAGCAGCTATAACACCGGGGAGCTGTTTTTT.

The rearrangement uses TRBV7-2 and TRBJ2-1; a weak D match, TRBD2 (6 bases). The length of the CDR3 is 16 residues. From germline, CDR1 is SGHTA and CDR2 FQGNSA. The V end was cut by 4 bases, the J end by 6 bases, with 19 bases between. The DNA of the CDR3 is TGTGCCAGCAGCTGGCGGGAAGCGCGGCTTTCCAATGAGCAGTTCTTC. It codes for CASSWREARLSNEQFF.